A single sample is the source of the 2 T cell receptor beta chains below, sequenced in a study of tumor and adjacent non-tumor tissue in lung cancer. No cell sorting was done before RNA was extracted from the tissue. TCRbeta libraries were built with three rounds of nested PCR, modified from ARM-PCR. TCRdb called the multiplex PCR reads again in MiXCR, with one record for every CDR3 protein. In the table there are 70,000 to 90,000 distinct CDR3 sequences, roughly 76% of which are singletons. What was sequenced was lung tumor tissue. These TCRs come from a woman aged 45-60 years with non-small cell lung cancer.

This chain connects TRBV12-3 or TRBV12-4 to TRBJ2-5; tentative D call: TRBD2 (5 bases). V shed 3 bases and J shed 5 bases, with 10 bases lying between them. This CDR3 comprises 13 residues. CDR3 bases: TGTGCCAGCAGTTTGACTAAGTGGGAGACCCAGTACTTC. Its translation is CASSLTKWETQYF.

A remark on this clonotype: The junction does not match germline at one end; this may be a read error. The chain joins TRBV12-3 or TRBV12-4 to TRBJ2-7; D gene unclear. The CDR3 totals 13 residues. The CDR3 is CASSTDISYEQYF. In nucleotides, the CDR3 is TGTGCCAGCAGCACTGATATCTCCTACGAGCAGTATTTC.